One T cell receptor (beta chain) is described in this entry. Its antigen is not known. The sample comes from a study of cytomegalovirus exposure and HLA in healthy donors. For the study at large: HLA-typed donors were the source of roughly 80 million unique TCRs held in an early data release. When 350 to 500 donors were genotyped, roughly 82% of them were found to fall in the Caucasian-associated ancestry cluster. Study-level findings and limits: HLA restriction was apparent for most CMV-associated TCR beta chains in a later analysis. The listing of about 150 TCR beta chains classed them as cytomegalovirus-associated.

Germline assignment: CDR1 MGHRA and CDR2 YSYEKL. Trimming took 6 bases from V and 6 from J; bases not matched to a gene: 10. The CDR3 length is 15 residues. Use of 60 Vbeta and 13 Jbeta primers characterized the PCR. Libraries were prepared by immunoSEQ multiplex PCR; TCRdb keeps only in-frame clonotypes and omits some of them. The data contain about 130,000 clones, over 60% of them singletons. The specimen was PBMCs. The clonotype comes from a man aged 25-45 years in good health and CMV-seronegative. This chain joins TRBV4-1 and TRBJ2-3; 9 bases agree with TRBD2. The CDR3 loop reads CASSSIAGVGDTQYF. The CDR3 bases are TGCGCCAGCAGTTCGATAGCGGGAGTTGGTGATACGCAGTATTTT.